The next 30 T cell receptor beta chains were all read from a single sample in a study of cytomegalovirus exposure and HLA in healthy donors. PCR used 60 Vbeta primers and 13 Jbeta primers. Using immunoSEQ multiplex PCR, the repertoire was profiled, and TCRdb retains in-frame clones only, with some absent. The profile shows fewer than 140,000 clones, about three quarters of them singletons. Material: PBMCs. These receptors were collected from a boy aged 5-17 years in good health and CMV-seronegative.

The chain uses TRBV15 and TRBJ1-4, with 8 bases that match TRBD1. CDR3 length: 14 residues. V lost 1 base to trimming and J lost 7 bases; unmatched junction nucleotides: 2. Germline CDR1 reads LNHNV; CDR2 reads YYDKDF (reference sequence). CDR3 loop: CATSRGQGTEKLFF. DNA for the CDR3: TGTGCCACCAGCAGAGGACAGGGGACTGAAAAACTGTTTTTT.

The chain uses TRBV2 and TRBJ2-2; D is possibly TRBD1 (5 bases). Deletions cut 8 bases from V and 2 bases from J, with 12 bases between. The CDR3 has 14 residues. Germline CDR1 and CDR2: SNHLY and FYNNEI. The CDR3 DNA follows: TGTGCCAGCGTCAGACAGAGAAACACCGGGGAGCTGTTTTTT. This codes for CASVRQRNTGELFF.

A note on this clone: The sample holds other DNA sequences that translate to the same CDR3. CDR3 protein: CASSSQGGTEAFF. The CDR3 DNA follows: TGTGCCAGCAGCTCTCAGGGGGGCACTGAAGCTTTCTTT. V and J are TRBV7-9 and TRBJ1-1; 7 positions match TRBD1. In germline, CDR1 is SEHNR, CDR2 FQNEAQ (reference sequence). V was clipped by 4 bases and J by 4 bases; unmatched bases: 3. The CDR3 runs 13 residues.

This clone was found a few times. This chain joins TRBV6-1 and TRBJ2-3; 11 bases fit TRBD2. The CDR3 length is 15 residues. Germline V gene sequence: CDR1 MNHNS, CDR2 SASEGT. Losses at the gene ends were 4 bases for V and 6 bases for J; bases not matched to a gene: 6. CDR3 in DNA: TGTGCCAGCAGTGTGGGAGCTAGCGGGAGGGATACGCAGTATTTT. It codes for CASSVGASGRDTQYF.

This chain's CDR3 is CAARGSYNEQFF. The DNA of the CDR3 is TGTGCCGCACGGGGGAGTTACAATGAGCAGTTCTTC. The chain carries TRBV2 and TRBJ2-1, with D possibly TRBD2 on 6 matching bases. Germline values: CDR1 SNHLY, CDR2 FYNNEI. Trimming stripped 11 bases from V and 4 bases from J, with 12 bases between. This CDR3 comprises 12 residues.

This chain joins TRBV28 and TRBJ2-5; D perhaps matches TRBD2 (5 bases). V was trimmed by 5 bases and J by 4 bases, leaving 17 bases between them. Looked up from germline, CDR1 is MDHEN and CDR2 is SYDVKM. This CDR3 region has 15 residues. CDR3 DNA: TGTGCCAGCAGTGTACTAGTGGCGAGGGTAGAGACCCAGTACTTC. Amino acids: CASSVLVARVETQYF. The full variable domain, with the rest looked up from reference TRBV28 and TRBJ2-5, is DVKVTQSSRYLVKRTGEKVFLECVQDMDHENMFWYRQDPGLGLRLIYFSYDVKMKEKGDIPEGYSVSREKKERFSLILESASTNQTSMYLCASSVLVARVETQYFGPGTRLLVL.

This chain connects TRBV2 to TRBJ1-5; D call uncertain. The V end was cut by 8 bases, the J end by 7 bases, with 12 bases between. CDR1 and CDR2 (germline): SNHLY, FYNNEI. The CDR3 is 12 amino acids. CDR3 in DNA: TGTGCCAGCCTGGGGAGCACACAGCCCCAGCATTTT. Encoded protein: CASLGSTQPQHF.

The V call is TRBV10-2, the J call TRBJ2-7, with TRBD1 matching over 9 bases. The CDR3 length is 14 residues. With 8 bases clipped from V and 2 bases from J, the junction kept 7 bases outside the gene matches. Germline V lookup: CDR1 WSHSY, CDR2 SAAADI. The CDR3 reads CASSKGQGTYEQYF. The CDR3 DNA reads TGCGCCAGCTCAAAGGGACAGGGCACCTACGAGCAGTACTTC.

The chain has TRBV6-5 and TRBJ2-7, with 9 nucleotides matching TRBD1. The V gene's germline CDR1 is MNHEY and CDR2 SVGAGI. The CDR3 contains 14 residues. Germline trimming cut 6 bases from V and 2 bases from J; bases unmatched to any gene: 5. The CDR3, as DNA: TGTGCCAGCAGCTACAGGGGGCCCCCCTACGAGCAGTACTTC. This translates into CASSYRGPPYEQYF.

On this clone itself: This CDR3 is also generated by other DNA sequences in the sample. The rearrangement uses TRBV7-2 and TRBJ1-5, with TRBD1 matching 7 bases. The V gene end was trimmed by 5 bases and the J gene end by 2 bases; junction bases not matched to a gene: 3. The CDR3 loop spans 14 amino acids. Germline CDR1 SGHTA, CDR2 FQGNSA. Here the CDR3 DNA reads TGTGCCAGCAGCCTTACAGGGGGCAATCAGCCCCAGCATTTT. This translates into CASSLTGGNQPQHF.

The CDR3 DNA reads as TGTGCCAGCAGTGGGACAGGGGGGTCCTACAATGAGCAGTTCTTC. This sequence encodes CASSGTGGSYNEQFF. This chain uses TRBV6-1 with TRBJ2-1; 10 positions match TRBD1. The CDR3 extends over 15 amino acids. In germline, CDR1 is MNHNS, CDR2 SASEGT. J lost 1 base, V lost 4 bases, and 1 base had no gene match.

The V gene is TRBV27, the J gene TRBJ2-7; TRBD2 might be the D (6 bases). The CDR3 spans 14 residues. Germline V gene data show CDR1 as MNHEY and CDR2 as SMNVEV (reference sequence). V was shortened by 4 bases and J by 4 bases, with 14 bases between the two germline ends. The CDR3 here is CASSSPGLIYEQYF. CDR3 nucleotides: TGTGCCAGCAGTTCCCCGGGACTCATATACGAGCAGTACTTC.

Only a few counts were recorded for this clone. The V and J genes are TRBV6-1 and TRBJ2-1; D perhaps matches TRBD1 (5 bases). Deletions cut 6 bases from V and 4 bases from J, with 7 bases between. The CDR3 has 12 amino acids. The germline gives CDR1 MNHNS, CDR2 SASEGT. The CDR3 nucleotides are TGTGCCAGCAGCTACAGGTACAATGAGCAGTTCTTC. Translated: CASSYRYNEQFF.

The rearrangement joins TRBV27 to TRBJ1-2; tentatively, D is TRBD1 (5 bases). This CDR3 contains 14 residues. The V end was cut by 5 bases, the J end by 7 bases, with 17 bases between. Germline lookup yields CDR1 MNHEY and CDR2 SMNVEV (reference sequence). The CDR3 reads CASSPTVPLAGYTF. The CDR3 DNA sequence: TGTGCCAGCAGTCCGACAGTGCCTTTGGCTGGCTACACCTTC.

The V call is TRBV4-1, the J call TRBJ1-5, with a possible D match to TRBD1 (5 bases). CDR1 is MGHRA, CDR2 YSYEKL, per germline. V lost 0 bases and J 1 base, leaving 10 bases between the germline ends. The CDR3 consists of 16 residues. The CDR3 coding sequence is TGCGCCAGCAGCCAAGATCCCGGGGGGAGCAATCAGCCCCAGCATTTT. Its translation: CASSQDPGGSNQPQHF.

The chain is built from TRBV2 and TRBJ1-5; tentatively, D is TRBD1 (6 bases). This CDR3 comprises 15 residues. Germline V CDR1 and CDR2: SNHLY, FYNNEI. V lost 2 bases and J lost 4, with 12 bases in between. The CDR3 loop is CASSENRDTNQPQHF. CDR3 coding DNA: TGTGCCAGCAGTGAAAACAGGGATACTAATCAGCCCCAGCATTTT.

This CDR3 is CAWSGQGAYQPQHF. For the CDR3, the DNA is TGTGCCTGGAGCGGACAGGGGGCCTATCAGCCCCAGCATTTT. This chain links TRBV30 with TRBJ1-5; 11 bases match TRBD1. V was clipped by 3 bases and J by 5 bases; unmatched bases: 3. Germline lookup yields CDR1 GTSNPN and CDR2 SVGIG (reference sequence). There are 14 residues in the CDR3.

The gene calls are TRBV11-3 and TRBJ2-7; 8 bases are a match to TRBD2. The CDR3 spans 14 residues. Germline CDR1 SGHNT, CDR2 YENEEA. Trimming removed 5 bases from V and 3 bases from J; junction bases left unmatched: 6. The CDR3 region is CASSPGTSGYEQYF. The CDR3 DNA is TGTGCCAGCAGCCCCGGAACTAGCGGCTACGAGCAGTACTTC.

This chain uses TRBV5-1 with TRBJ2-2; 7 bases are shared with TRBD1. The V gene's germline CDR1 is SGHRS and CDR2 YFSETQ. V lost 4 bases and J lost 7; bases outside the gene matches: 4. The CDR3 is 13 residues long. CDR3: CASSTTGDGELFF. CDR3 DNA sequence: TGCGCCAGCAGCACTACAGGGGACGGGGAGCTGTTTTTT.

The chain is built from TRBV7-2 and TRBJ2-5; 11 nucleotides agree with TRBD2. The CDR3 covers 13 residues. Germline V gene lookup returns CDR1 SGHTA and CDR2 FQGNSA. V shed 5 bases and J 9 bases; nucleotides not matched to a gene: 5. The CDR3, as DNA: TGTGCCAGCAGCCTGACTAGCGGGGACTCCCAGTACTTC. This gives the protein CASSLTSGDSQYF.

V gene TRBV10-3 combines with J gene TRBJ2-1; D perhaps matches TRBD2 (5 bases). This CDR3 has 13 amino acids. V was shortened by 10 bases and J by 5 bases, with 15 bases between the two germline ends. The germline CDR1 and CDR2 sequences are ENHRY and SYGVKD. The CDR3 loop reads CATTRAADNEQFF. In DNA form, the CDR3 reads TGTGCCACCACGCGGGCGGCGGACAATGAGCAGTTCTTC.

The chain's CDR3 is CASSPWTGSITEAFF. CDR3 in DNA: TGTGCCAGCAGCCCGTGGACAGGGAGTATCACTGAAGCTTTCTTT. V and J are TRBV7-9 and TRBJ1-1; TRBD1 matches 8 bases. The J segment lost 4 bases and the V segment lost 5 bases, leaving 9 bases of the junction unmatched. Germline CDR1 is SEHNR and CDR2 is FQNEAQ (reference sequence). The CDR3 has 15 amino acids.

The chain joins TRBV7-9 to TRBJ2-3; 9 bases align to TRBD1. CDR1 is SEHNR and CDR2 is FQNEAQ in the germline V gene (reference sequence). The CDR3 sequence is 18 residues long. The junction had 12 bases not matched to a gene; V was cut back by 4 bases and J by 1 base. CDR3 sequence: CASSWRRDRDSGTDTQYF. DNA of the CDR3: TGTGCCAGCAGCTGGCGAAGGGACAGGGACAGTGGCACAGATACGCAGTATTTT. Variable domain in full (rest from reference TRBV7-9 and TRBJ2-3): DTGVSQNPRHKITKRGQNVTFRCDPISEHNRLYWYRQTLGQGPEFLTYFQNEAQLEKSRLLSDRFSAERPKGSFSTLEIQRTEQGDSAMYLCASSWRRDRDSGTDTQYFGPGTRLTVL.

The rearrangement links TRBV5-6 to TRBJ2-7; 8 bases are shared with TRBD2. Germline V gene lookup returns CDR1 SGHDT and CDR2 YYEEEE. The length of the CDR3 is 15 residues. After removal of 4 bases from V and 0 bases from J, the junction contained 6 bases not matched to a gene. The DNA for the CDR3 is TGTGCCAGCAGCGCAACTAGCGGACCCTCCTACGAGCAGTACTTC. Translation gives CASSATSGPSYEQYF. Full variable domain (outside the CDR3, taken from reference TRBV5-6 and TRBJ2-7): DAGVTQSPTHLIKTRGQQVTLRCSPKSGHDTVSWYQQALGQGPQFIFQYYEEEERQRGNFPDRFSGHQFPNYSSELNVNALLLGDSALYLCASSATSGPSYEQYFGPGTRLTVT.

The V gene is TRBV28, the J gene TRBJ1-5; no clear D. The CDR3 covers 15 residues. CDR1 and CDR2 (germline): MDHEN, SYDVKM. V was cut by 4 bases and J by 6 bases, with 16 bases left in between. The CDR3 is CASSSPPEVRQPQHF. DNA for the CDR3: TGTGCCAGCAGTTCCCCCCCAGAGGTCCGTCAGCCCCAGCATTTT.

This chain links TRBV11-2 with TRBJ1-1; D is perhaps TRBD1 (6 bases). This CDR3 is built from 13 residues. With 5 bases removed from V and 4 bases from J, the gap between germline ends came to 11 bases. Germline CDR1 is SGHAT and CDR2 is FQNNGV. The CDR3 loop is CASSQQGGTEAFF. The CDR3 DNA is TGTGCCAGCAGCCAACAAGGGGGCACTGAAGCTTTCTTT.

This clone was recorded only once. The chain links TRBV11-2 to TRBJ2-3; D gene uncertain. Germline CDR1 is SGHAT and CDR2 is FQNNGV. Trimming removed 7 bases from V and 0 bases from J, with 11 bases in between. The CDR3 is 14 amino acids. Here the CDR3 DNA reads TGTGCCAGCACTATATCAGCGAGCACAGATACGCAGTATTTT. Encoded protein: CASTISASTDTQYF.

The CDR3 region is CAISEFGSGNYNEQFF. The CDR3 DNA is TGTGCCATCAGTGAGTTCGGTAGCGGGAACTACAATGAGCAGTTCTTC. V and J are TRBV10-3 and TRBJ2-1; 8 positions match TRBD2. CDR3 length: 16 residues. Germline trimming cut 1 base from V and 3 bases from J; bases unmatched to any gene: 5. Germline CDR1 is ENHRY and CDR2 is SYGVKD.

The V and J genes are TRBV6-5 and TRBJ1-1; perhaps TRBD1 as D (6 bases). Germline V CDR1 and CDR2: MNHEY, SVGAGI. The CDR3 consists of 14 residues. V lost 6 bases, J lost 4 bases, and 15 bases lay in between. This CDR3 is CASRGGRLSTEAFF. The DNA of the CDR3 is TGTGCCAGCAGGGGGGGGCGGCTTAGCACTGAAGCTTTCTTT.

The rearrangement links TRBV25-1 to TRBJ2-5; 8 positions agree with TRBD2. CDR3 length: 14 amino acids. Germline assignment: CDR1 MGHDK and CDR2 SYGVNS. The J segment lost 9 bases and the V segment lost 1 base, leaving 7 bases of the junction unmatched. The CDR3 loop reads CASSEFGRDLAQYF. For the CDR3, the DNA is TGTGCCAGCAGTGAATTCGGGAGGGACCTAGCCCAGTACTTC.